These 18 T cell receptor beta chains share one sample of origin, sequenced in a study of T-cell memory formation after mild COVID-19. TCRdb reanalysed the 5' RACE reads using MiXCR and keeps one entry per CDR3 protein. The table has about 470,000 distinct CDR3 sequences, roughly 25% seen once. Material: PBMCs or a T cell subset sorted from them (not recorded which). The receptors come from an adult woman who had mild COVID-19 (a few samples of this study predate the infection). Cell type and time point are not known.

The CDR3 is CSVARRDRKETQYF. As DNA, the CDR3 is TGCAGCGTTGCTCGAAGGGATAGGAAAGAGACCCAGTACTTC. The V and J genes are TRBV29-1 and TRBJ2-5, with D unclear. Germline V gene sequence: CDR1 SQVTM, CDR2 ANQGSEA. CDR3 length: 14 residues. The V end lost 4 bases, the J end lost 3 bases, and 15 bases lay between the germline ends.

J is TRBJ2-4 and V is TRBV24-1; 8 bases agree with TRBD2. J lost 7 bases, V lost 9 bases, and 10 bases had no gene match. Germline lookup yields CDR1 KGHDR and CDR2 SFDVKD. CDR3 size: 14 residues. In DNA, the CDR3 is TGTGCCACCGGCACGGGAGGGGCGAGGAACATTCAGTACTTC. Protein: CATGTGGARNIQYF.

The V call is TRBV6-2 or TRBV6-3, the J call TRBJ2-1, with 10 bases identical to TRBD2. CDR1 and CDR2 from the germline V gene are MNHEY and SVGEGT. Trimming removed 6 bases from V and 13 bases from J; junction bases left unmatched: 15. The CDR3 sequence is 15 residues long. The CDR3 sequence: CASSPGASGSSSQFF. Written as DNA, the CDR3 is TGTGCCAGCAGCCCCGGGGCTAGCGGGAGCAGTAGCCAGTTCTTC.

V usage is TRBV27 and J usage is TRBJ2-2, with TRBD2 as a possible D gene (5 bases). This CDR3 has 16 amino acids. Trimming pared 1 base from V and 0 bases from J, leaving 9 bases between. Per germline, CDR1 MNHEY and CDR2 SMNVEV (reference sequence). The DNA of the CDR3 is TGTGCCAGCAGTTTATTTCGGGGATCGAACACCGGGGAGCTGTTTTTT. This gives the protein CASSLFRGSNTGELFF.

V gene TRBV7-9 combines with J gene TRBJ2-7; D uncertain. Trimming took off 4 bases at V and 1 base at J, with 11 bases between the two ends. From germline, CDR1 is SEHNR and CDR2 FQNEAQ (reference sequence). The CDR3 is made up of 14 amino acids. The chain's CDR3 is CASSWVGPSYEQYF. CDR3 in DNA: TGTGCCAGCAGCTGGGTGGGTCCTTCCTACGAGCAGTACTTC.

This rearrangement joins TRBV20-1 to TRBJ2-1; 10 bases match TRBD2. The germline CDR1 and CDR2 sequences are DFQATT and SNEGSKA (reference sequence). The J segment lost 3 bases and the V segment lost 1 base, leaving 6 bases of the junction unmatched. This CDR3 has 16 amino acids. CDR3 residues: CSARGHLAGDYNEQFF. The CDR3 region has the DNA TGCAGTGCTAGAGGGCATCTAGCGGGGGACTACAATGAGCAGTTCTTC.

This clonotype was detected only a few times. This chain joins TRBV19 and TRBJ2-1, with 7 bases fitting TRBD2. Germline lookup yields CDR1 LNHDA and CDR2 SQIVND (reference sequence). V lost 4 bases and J lost 13; bases outside the gene matches: 10. The CDR3 is made up of 13 amino acids. As DNA, the CDR3 is TGTGCCAGTAGTAGGACTGCGGGAGAAGATCAGTTCTTC. Translating it yields CASSRTAGEDQFF.

This clonotype was seen at least ten times. J is TRBJ2-7 and V is TRBV12-3 or TRBV12-4; no clear D. The CDR3 has 13 amino acids. The ends were cut back, 6 bases at V and 3 bases at J, with 12 bases in the middle. This CDR3 reads CASSFNPSYEQYF. In DNA, the CDR3 is TGTGCCAGCAGCTTTAACCCGAGCTACGAGCAGTACTTC.

The chain uses TRBV7-9 and TRBJ2-7, with 7 bases fitting TRBD1. V gave up 5 bases and J gave up 2 bases; unmatched junction bases: 9. This CDR3 region has 15 residues. Germline V gene sequence: CDR1 SEHNR, CDR2 FQNEAQ (reference sequence). CDR3 amino acids: CASSLRGTDTYEQYF. CDR3 nucleotides: TGTGCCAGCAGCCTCCGAGGGACAGATACCTACGAGCAGTACTTC. Full variable domain (rest looked up from reference TRBV7-9 and TRBJ2-7): DTGVSQNPRHKITKRGQNVTFRCDPISEHNRLYWYRQTLGQGPEFLTYFQNEAQLEKSRLLSDRFSAERPKGSFSTLEIQRTEQGDSAMYLCASSLRGTDTYEQYFGPGTRLTVT.

The gene calls are TRBV7-9 and TRBJ2-1; 7 positions agree with TRBD2. V was pared by 5 bases and J by 5 bases, with 15 bases of the junction left unmatched. The CDR3 length is 17 residues. Germline V gene lookup returns CDR1 SEHNR and CDR2 FQNEAQ (reference sequence). CDR3 loop: CASSTHLRENLDNEQFF. DNA of the CDR3: TGTGCCAGCAGCACTCATCTGCGGGAGAACCTCGACAATGAGCAGTTCTTC.

The rearrangement links TRBV7-6 to TRBJ1-3; D unresolved. Deletions cut 5 bases from V and 0 bases from J, with 11 bases between. This CDR3 has 15 residues. The germline gives CDR1 SGHVS, CDR2 FNYEAQ. The CDR3 nucleotides read TGTGCCAGCAGCCCAGCAGCAAGCTCTGGAAACACCATATATTTT. Amino acids: CASSPAASSGNTIYF.

This clonotype was counted only a few times. The rearrangement joins TRBV4-1 to TRBJ1-2; 9 nucleotides match TRBD1. Trimming cost V 0 bases and J 4 bases; bases outside gene matches: 3. Germline V gene data show CDR1 as MGHRA and CDR2 as YSYEKL. The CDR3 is made up of 15 amino acids. CDR3 residues: CASSQDRDRVYGYTF. Written as DNA, the CDR3 is TGCGCCAGCAGCCAAGACCGGGACAGGGTCTATGGCTACACCTTC.

This clonotype showed up just a few times. The chain is built from TRBV20-1 and TRBJ2-1; the match to TRBD1 covers 7 bases. Germline V gene data show CDR1 as DFQATT and CDR2 as SNEGSKA (reference sequence). The CDR3 extends over 14 amino acids. The junction had 7 bases not matched to a gene; V was cut back by 3 bases and J by 5 bases. In nucleotides, the CDR3 is TGCAGTGCTAGTCTGGGACAGACAGACAATGAGCAGTTCTTC. This encodes CSASLGQTDNEQFF.

This clonotype was counted between two and nine times. The V call is TRBV7-2, the J call TRBJ2-5; D is ambiguous. The CDR3 is 15 amino acids. The V and J ends lost 5 bases and 3 bases respectively, with 16 bases between them. From germline, CDR1 is SGHTA and CDR2 FQGNSA. The CDR3: CASSPRAGSEETQYF. In DNA form, the CDR3 reads TGTGCCAGCAGCCCCCGGGCAGGATCAGAAGAGACCCAGTACTTC.

V is TRBV30 and J is TRBJ1-6; D is uncertain. V dropped 4 bases and J dropped 5 bases, with 12 bases sitting between them. The germline V gene encodes CDR1 GTSNPN and CDR2 SVGIG (reference sequence). CDR3 length equals 14 residues. The CDR3 loop reads CAWKGGPNNSPLHF. Here the CDR3 DNA reads TGTGCCTGGAAGGGTGGCCCGAATAATTCACCCCTCCACTTT.

The chain links TRBV20-1 to TRBJ2-1; 8 nucleotides line up with TRBD2. Unmatched junction bases numbered 4, after V lost 3 bases and J lost 3 bases. Germline assignment: CDR1 DFQATT and CDR2 SNEGSKA (reference sequence). The CDR3 is 14 amino acids. In DNA, the CDR3 is TGCAGTGCTAGTAGCCTAGCGGGCTACAATGAGCAGTTCTTC. This encodes CSASSLAGYNEQFF.

The chain joins TRBV12-3 or TRBV12-4 to TRBJ1-1; D is perhaps TRBD1 (5 bases). Trimming cost V 5 bases and J 6 bases, with 19 bases left between them. This CDR3 is built from 15 residues. For the CDR3, the DNA is TGTGCCAGCAGTCCTATGGGGGTACGGGGAGCTGAAGCTTTCTTT. Encoded protein: CASSPMGVRGAEAFF.

The V call is TRBV20-1, the J call TRBJ1-1; no firm D call. This CDR3 has 14 amino acids. Germline V CDR1 and CDR2: DFQATT, SNEGSKA (reference sequence). V was cut by 3 bases and J by 3 bases, with 14 bases left in between. The CDR3: CSARGWWYDTEAFF. The CDR3, as DNA: TGCAGTGCTAGGGGCTGGTGGTACGACACTGAAGCTTTCTTT.